The rows below give T cell receptor beta chains drawn from one sample of a study of blood T cell repertoires in COVID-19. Clones were sequenced by immunoSEQ multiplex PCR, and TCRdb holds only the in-frame ones, with some missing. The sample holds over 200,000 clones, around 84% seen once. The sequenced sample was PBMCs or T cells enriched from blood (not recorded which). The receptors originated from a man between 18 and 29 years old who had recovered from COVID-19. Each CDR3 is given with its conserved first and last residue. The D gene is left open where the match is weak. The size of a clone is reported for some rows only, either as once, few or many, or as a class for expanded clones.

size | J | D | V | DNA | CDR3
- | TRBJ2-2 | TRBD1 | TRBV19 | TGTGCCAGTTCCTCGAGGGGGCCATCCGGGGAGCTGTTTTTT | CASSSRGPSGELFF
- | TRBJ2-6 | - | TRBV7-9 | TGTGCCAGCAGCTTAGGTTTCTCCGCTGGGGCCAACGTCCTGACTTTC | CASSLGFSAGANVLTF
- | TRBJ1-2 | TRBD1 | TRBV6-5 | TGTGCCAGCAGTTTATATCGACAGGGGGGCTATGGCTACACCTTC | CASSLYRQGGYGYTF
- | TRBJ1-4 | TRBD1 | TRBV28 | TGTGCCAGCAGTCTCGGGGACAGGGAAAAACTGTTTTTT | CASSLGDREKLFF
- | TRBJ1-1 | - | TRBV29-1 | TGCAGCTTCTTAGGGGGAGAGAACACTGAAGCTTTCTTT | CSFLGGENTEAFF
- | TRBJ1-1 | TRBD1 | TRBV3-1/TRBV3-2 | TGTGCCAGCAGCCACCATAGGGCACAGGGGGCCACTGAAGCTTTCTTT | CASSHHRAQGATEAFF
- | TRBJ1-5 | TRBD1 | TRBV28 | TGTGCCAGCAGTTTAGGGGACAGGTATCAGCCCCAGCATTTT | CASSLGDRYQPQHF
once | TRBJ1-2 | - | TRBV6-5 | TGTGCCAGCAGGCGGGAATATGGCTACACCTTC | CASRREYGYTF
- | TRBJ2-7 | TRBD1 | TRBV27 | TGTGCCAGCAGTCTAGGGACAGTACTTCTCTACGAGCAGTACTTC | CASSLGTVLLYEQYF
- | TRBJ1-5 | TRBD1 | TRBV19 | TGTGCCAGTAGCCGTGACAGGGCCGCGCAGCCCCAGCATTTT | CASSRDRAAQPQHF
- | TRBJ2-7 | - | TRBV27 | TGTGCCAGCAGCCAGAACCCCCCCTACGAGCAGTACTTC | CASSQNPPYEQYF
once | TRBJ2-6 | - | TRBV7-8 | TGTGCCAGCAGCTTAAGAGGCAGTGTGGTCTCTGGGGCCAACGTCCTGACTTTC | CASSLRGSVVSGANVLTF
- | TRBJ2-1 | TRBD2 | TRBV7-6 | TGTGCCAGCAGCTTAAGGCCGGGACTAGCGGGTTGGGGGGATGAGCAGTTCTTC | CASSLRPGLAGWGDEQFF
- | TRBJ1-2 | TRBD1 | TRBV28 | TGTGCCAGCAGCCTAGGGACAGGGTATGGCTACACCTTC | CASSLGTGYGYTF
- | TRBJ1-3 | - | TRBV6-5 | TGTGCCAGCAGTTCCGGACTGCACTCTGGAAACACCATATATTTT | CASSSGLHSGNTIYF
- | TRBJ1-5 | - | TRBV6-5 | TGTGCCAGCAGTTACACAAAATCAGGGGATCAGCCCCAGCATTTT | CASSYTKSGDQPQHF
- | TRBJ2-5 | TRBD2 | TRBV11-3 | TGTGCCAGCAGCTTTCCGGGACTAGCGGAGACCCAGTACTTC | CASSFPGLAETQYF
- | TRBJ2-1 | TRBD2 | TRBV11-3 | TGTGCCAGCAGCTTATCTGTGGGGAAGCGGGGGTACAATGAGCAGTTCTTC | CASSLSVGKRGYNEQFF
- | TRBJ1-1 | - | TRBV2 | TGTGCCAGCCAAGCTCGGGGGGGACGGCTTACTGAAGCTTTCTTT | CASQARGGRLTEAFF
- | TRBJ1-6 | TRBD1 | TRBV18 | TGTGCCAGCTCACCACTCGCCCGACAGGGGGGACCCCTCCACTTT | CASSPLARQGGPLHF
- | TRBJ1-3 | - | TRBV30 | TGTGCCTGGAGTGTTAGTGGAAACACCATATATTTT | CAWSVSGNTIYF
- | TRBJ2-7 | TRBD2 | TRBV27 | TGTGCCAGCAGTTTATGGGGGACTAGTGACTACGAGCAGTACTTC | CASSLWGTSDYEQYF
few | TRBJ2-7 | - | TRBV11-3 | TGTGCCAGCAGCGGAGGGGGAGGGCCCTACGAGCAGTACTTC | CASSGGGGPYEQYF
- | TRBJ1-2 | - | TRBV19 | TGTGCCAGTAGTCGCAGGGCAGGGCTTAGCTATGGCTACACCTTC | CASSRRAGLSYGYTF
- | TRBJ1-4 | TRBD1 | TRBV6-5 | TGTGCCAGCAGTTACTCCGGCAGGGGGAACGAAAAACTGTTTTTT | CASSYSGRGNEKLFF
- | TRBJ2-2 | TRBD1 | TRBV2 | TGTGCCAGCAGTAGACAGGGGACTCCCACCGGGGAGCTGTTTTTT | CASSRQGTPTGELFF
- | TRBJ2-7 | TRBD1 | TRBV12-3/TRBV12-4 | TGTGCCAGCAGTGCCGGGACAGGGGCCGAGCAGTACTTC | CASSAGTGAEQYF
- | TRBJ1-1 | - | TRBV3-1/TRBV3-2 | TGTGCCAGCAGCCAAGAGCGAAACACTGAAGCTTTCTTT | CASSQERNTEAFF
- | TRBJ2-5 | TRBD2 | TRBV7-6 | TGTGCCAGCAGCTCCTACGGCGGGGGGGAAGTAGAGACCCAGTACTTC | CASSSYGGGEVETQYF
- | TRBJ2-7 | TRBD1 | TRBV27 | TGTGCCAGCGCGGACAGGGGAGCCTACGAGCAGTACTTC | CASADRGAYEQYF
- | TRBJ1-1 | - | TRBV9 | TGTGCCAGCAGCAAGGGGGACACTGAAGCTTTCTTT | CASSKGDTEAFF
- | TRBJ2-2 | - | TRBV28 | TGTGCCAGCAGCCAACCAGGGCTCACCGGGGAGCTGTTTTTT | CASSQPGLTGELFF
once | TRBJ2-5 | TRBD2 | TRBV28 | TGTGCCAGCAGTCAAGAACGGGCTAGCGGTAAAGAGACCCAGTACTTC | CASSQERASGKETQYF
- | TRBJ2-3 | - | TRBV5-1 | TGCGCCAGCAGTCTGGCCTCTAGCACAGATACGCAGTATTTT | CASSLASSTDTQYF
- | TRBJ1-1 | - | TRBV5-1 | TGCGCCAGCAGCTTGGAAACCAGTCAGACTGAAGCTTTCTTT | CASSLETSQTEAFF
- | TRBJ2-7 | TRBD1 | TRBV10-3 | TGTGCCATCAGCGGGAGACAGGGGCTCTCCTACGAGCAGTACTTC | CAISGRQGLSYEQYF
- | TRBJ2-1 | TRBD2 | TRBV19 | TGTGCCAGTAGTATCGGGGCGGGAGTGGTCAATGAGCAGTTCTTC | CASSIGAGVVNEQFF
- | TRBJ2-1 | TRBD2 | TRBV24-1 | TGTGCCACCAGTGATGCCCGAGGGACTAGCGGGAAGAGCTCCTACAATGAGCAGTTCTTC | CATSDARGTSGKSSYNEQFF
- | TRBJ2-3 | - | TRBV4-2 | TGTGCCAGCAGCCGTAGCGGAGTCACAGATACGCAGTATTTT | CASSRSGVTDTQYF
- | TRBJ2-7 | TRBD2 | TRBV9 | TGTGCCAGCAGCGTAGATGGCGGGAGTAGGACCTACGAGCAGTACTTC | CASSVDGGSRTYEQYF
few | TRBJ1-1 | TRBD1 | TRBV9 | TGTGCCAGCAGCGTAGTGACAGGGATGAACACTGAAGCTTTCTTT | CASSVVTGMNTEAFF
- | TRBJ2-3 | - | TRBV9 | TGTGCCAGCAGCCTGCGGGGACAGCCAGGTGGAGATACGCAGTATTTT | CASSLRGQPGGDTQYF
once | TRBJ2-3 | - | TRBV5-1 | TGCGCCAGCAGCTTGGGACTCAAGGGCGGGGTTAGCACAGATACGCAGTATTTT | CASSLGLKGGVSTDTQYF
once | TRBJ2-5 | - | TRBV12-3/TRBV12-4 | TGTGCCAGCAGTTCTAATAACCAAGAGACCCAGTACTTC | CASSSNNQETQYF
- | TRBJ1-2 | - | TRBV5-6 | TGTGCCAGCAGGTGGCAGGGGTCGAGTTATGGCTACACCTTC | CASRWQGSSYGYTF
few | TRBJ2-2 | TRBD1 | TRBV9 | TGTGCCAGCAGCGTAGGTAGACAGGGAACCGGGGAGCTGTTTTTT | CASSVGRQGTGELFF
- | TRBJ2-7 | - | TRBV5-6 | TGTGCCAGCAGCTACAATTACGAGCAGTACTTC | CASSYNYEQYF
few | TRBJ1-1 | - | TRBV12-3/TRBV12-4 | TGTGCCAGCAGGTGGAGCCACTTAGCTTTCTTT | CASRWSHLAFF
- | TRBJ2-5 | TRBD2 | TRBV7-9 | TGTGCCAGCAGCCTAGGGACTATGCAAGAGACCCAGTACTTC | CASSLGTMQETQYF
- | TRBJ1-2 | - | TRBV27 | TGTGCCAGCAGTTACCTGGCGGTCGGGGGGAGGGATAACTATGGCTACACCTTC | CASSYLAVGGRDNYGYTF
- | TRBJ2-7 | TRBD2 | TRBV10-3 | TGTGCCATCAGTATAGCCGGGACTAGCGGAGGATACGAGCAGTACTTC | CAISIAGTSGGYEQYF
- | TRBJ2-7 | - | TRBV28 | TGTGCCAGCAGTCGGGGTCTCTACGAGCAGTACTTC | CASSRGLYEQYF
- | TRBJ2-5 | - | TRBV6-1 | TGTGCCAGCAGTGAAGGGATAGCCCGGGAGACCCAGTACTTC | CASSEGIARETQYF
- | TRBJ2-3 | - | TRBV3-1/TRBV3-2 | TGTGCCAGCAGCCAGGAGACTGGCATGGGGGGAGATACGCAGTATTTT | CASSQETGMGGDTQYF
- | TRBJ2-7 | TRBD1 | TRBV5-5 | TGTGCCAGCCGACCGGGACAGGGGGACGCCTACGAGCAGTACTTC | CASRPGQGDAYEQYF
- | TRBJ2-1 | - | TRBV5-4 | TGTGCCAGCAGCTTGCAGGGCGATTACAATGAGCAGTTCTTC | CASSLQGDYNEQFF
- | TRBJ1-6 | - | TRBV7-2 | TGTGCCAGCAGCTACATCCCGGGGGGGTTTGCCTCACCCCTCCACTTT | CASSYIPGGFASPLHF